This T cell receptor (beta chain) was sequenced in a study of T cell responses to AZD1222 COVID-19 vaccine. Study-wide points: Variant regions that are unmutated are reportedly the target of nearly half of spike-specific TCRs. The study found vaccine-associated CD4 TCRs spanning spike, dominant at 160-218 and 743-854. Rises in breadth and depth of Spike-specific TCRs came after two AZD1222 doses.

With respect to this clone: Its specificity is unknown.

The data were produced by immunoSEQ multiplex PCR, yet TCRdb's version contains in-frame clones alone and is incomplete. The sample lists about 85,000 clones; approximately 88% were seen once. J gave up 4 bases and V 4 bases, and 8 bases lay outside the gene matches. The CDR3 is made up of 15 amino acids. Germline V gives CDR1 SEHNR, CDR2 FQNEAQ (reference sequence). This sequence originates from an adult in good health. Sequencing was performed on peripheral blood, taken on day 0 of AZD1222 vaccination. The chain couples TRBV7-9 to TRBJ1-2; 8 nucleotides line up with TRBD1. CDR3 DNA sequence: TGTGCCAGCAGCTCTGGACAGGGAACAATCTATGGCTACACCTTC. Its translation is CASSSGQGTIYGYTF.